The clone carrying this T cell receptor (beta chain) was counted ten times or more. The antigen is unknown. This specimen belongs to a study of read filtering for tumor transcriptome and immune sequencing. General study findings and limits: IR-seq captured clonotypes deeper and more reliably than RNA-seq.

The library was built from roughly 400 ng RNA with molecular barcoded adaptors for alpha/delta and beta/gamma chains. From the reads, TCRdb called clonotypes with MiXCR, one entry per CDR3 protein. The table has about 60,000 distinct CDR3 sequences, roughly 14% seen once; the top ten hold about 44%. V lost 7 bases, J lost 5 bases, and 18 bases lay in between. The CDR3 loop spans 14 amino acids. Germline values: CDR1 DFQATT, CDR2 SNEGSKA (reference sequence). This sequence was found in a donor at least 40 years old with multiple myeloma. This chain joins TRBV20-1 and TRBJ2-1; possibly TRBD1 for D (7 bases). Sequencing was performed on a population of CD138-negative cells sorted from bone marrow. This CDR3 reads CSGRRGQIDNEQFF. In DNA, the CDR3 is TGCAGTGGCCGGAGGGGACAGATTGACAATGAGCAGTTCTTC.